These T cell receptor beta chains were read from a single sample in a study of siplizumab effects on memory and regulatory T cells. Profiling relied on immunoSEQ multiplex PCR, and the TCRdb table lists in-frame clones only, not all of them. The profile covers 100,000 or so clones, with roughly 94% appearing a single time and 1% to 1.5% taken by the ten largest. The sample was non-Treg CD4+ T cells sorted from blood. Receptors were obtained from a human donor in good health. The CDR3 runs from the conserved cysteine through the conserved F or W. A D gene is named only where the DNA matches it firmly. Clone sizes are given selectively: once, few, many, or a class where the clone is expanded.

CDR3 protein | CDR3 DNA | D gene | V gene | clone size | J gene
CASSSSGLAGGLYNEQFF | TGTGCCAGCAGTTCCTCGGGACTAGCGGGAGGGCTTTACAATGAGCAGTTCTTC | TRBD2 | TRBV27 | . | TRBJ2-1
CASSLDRYGYTF | TGCGCCAGCAGCTTGGACAGATATGGCTACACCTTC | . | TRBV5-1 | . | TRBJ1-2
CASNRGREAFF | TGTGCCAGCAACAGGGGCCGGGAAGCTTTCTTT | TRBD1 | TRBV6-5 | . | TRBJ1-1
CASSRSGASTDTQYF | TGTGCCAGCAGCCGTTCAGGGGCTAGCACAGATACGCAGTATTTT | . | TRBV11-1 | . | TRBJ2-3
CASRGGTTEAFF | TGTGCCAGCAGAGGGGGTACCACTGAAGCTTTCTTT | . | TRBV28 | once | TRBJ1-1
CAIQISRSSYGYTF | TGTGCCATACAGATCTCTCGATCGTCCTATGGCTACACCTTC | . | TRBV7-9 | few | TRBJ1-2
CACAGQSYGYTF | TGTGCCTGTGCGGGACAGAGCTATGGCTACACCTTC | TRBD1 | TRBV30 | . | TRBJ1-2
CASSPNSGTGSGYTF | TGTGCCAGCTCACCAAACTCCGGGACAGGTAGTGGCTACACCTTC | TRBD1 | TRBV18 | . | TRBJ1-2
CASSTRTNEKLFF | TGTGCCAGTAGTACCCGAACGAATGAAAAACTGTTTTTT | . | TRBV19 | . | TRBJ1-4
CASSFGGSYEQYF | TGTGCCAGCAGCTTTGGGGGTAGCTACGAGCAGTACTTC | . | TRBV11-3 | . | TRBJ2-7
CASSWLLYF | TGCGCCAGCAGCTGGTTATTGTACTTC | . | TRBV5-1 | . | TRBJ2-7
CASSFRAGNTEAFF | TGTGCCAGCAGTTTTAGAGCGGGTAACACTGAAGCTTTCTTT | . | TRBV28 | . | TRBJ1-1
CASSIAPGGGETQYF | TGTGCCAGTAGTATAGCCCCGGGGGGCGGGGAGACCCAGTACTTC | . | TRBV19 | . | TRBJ2-5
CASSLVYSGNQPQHF | TGTGCCAGCAGTTTAGTATATAGCGGCAATCAGCCCCAGCATTTT | . | TRBV28 | . | TRBJ1-5
CASSLEWGQTQYF | TGTGCCAGCAGCTTGGAGTGGGGCCAGACCCAGTACTTC | . | TRBV5-5 | once | TRBJ2-5
CASSLRDTYSNTGELFF | TGTGCCAGCAGTCTAAGGGACACTTATTCGAACACCGGGGAGCTGTTTTTT | . | TRBV27 | . | TRBJ2-2
CASTSLKRVFSGSNIQYF | TGTGCCAGCACATCCCTAAAGCGGGTTTTTTCCGGCAGTAACATTCAGTACTTC | . | TRBV28 | . | TRBJ2-4
CASSPLRDNGYTF | TGTGCCAGCTCACCCCTCCGGGACAATGGCTACACCTTC | . | TRBV18 | few | TRBJ1-2
CASSEFGVGTPREFF | . | . | TRBV2 | . | TRBJ2-1
CASRRQVTGELFF | TGTGCCAGTAGACGACAGGTGACCGGGGAGCTGTTTTTT | . | TRBV19 | . | TRBJ2-2
CSVQTGQADTEAFF | TGCAGCGTGCAAACGGGACAGGCGGACACTGAAGCTTTCTTT | TRBD1 | TRBV29-1 | . | TRBJ1-1
CASSLGGGANVLTF | TGCGCCAGCAGCTTGGGCGGTGGGGCCAACGTCCTGACTTTC | . | TRBV5-1 | . | TRBJ2-6
CASSVNQGRREKLFF | TGTGCCAGCAGCGTAAACCAGGGAAGGCGTGAAAAACTGTTTTTT | . | TRBV11-2 | . | TRBJ1-4
CASSGSVTGELFF | TGCGCCAGCAGTGGGTCGGTTACCGGGGAGCTGTTTTTT | . | TRBV10-1 | . | TRBJ2-2
CASSKEAANEKLFF | TGTGCCAGCAGCAAAGAGGCGGCTAATGAAAAACTGTTTTTT | . | TRBV21-1 | . | TRBJ1-4
CASSPRPRNTIYF | TGTGCCAGCAGCCCCCGACCCCGAAACACCATATATTTT | . | TRBV7-6 | . | TRBJ1-3
CASHRGRINQPQHF | TGTGCCAGCCACAGGGGGCGGATTAATCAGCCCCAGCATTTT | TRBD1 | TRBV6-1 | once | TRBJ1-5
CASSTPTGLGGLGTEAFF | TGTGCCAGTAGTACCCCGACAGGCCTCGGAGGTTTGGGCACTGAAGCTTTCTTT | . | TRBV19 | once | TRBJ1-1
CASSYTRNAEAFF | TGCGCCAGCAGCTACACTAGGAACGCTGAAGCTTTCTTT | . | TRBV5-1 | . | TRBJ1-1
CASSIHLLTDTQYF | TGTGCCAGCAGCATCCACCTACTCACAGATACGCAGTATTTT | . | TRBV9 | . | TRBJ2-3